The clone carrying this T cell receptor beta chain was observed a handful of times. Its antigen is currently unknown. This specimen comes from a study of CD8+ T cells in alopecia areata. Described treatment: oral pan-JAK inhibitor, 5-10 mg twice daily. Researchers took lesional scalp punch biopsies and peripheral blood from people who were alopecia areata patients. Study-wide findings and caveats: Elevated clonality characterized lesional scalp relative to normal scalp, particularly in alopecia totalis/universalis. Among the top 100, expanded CD8+ clones were significantly decreased by tofacitinib, as was scalp clonality.

After isolation, RNA underwent reverse transcription to generate cDNA as the sequencing template. This table comes from immunoSEQ multiplex PCR, and its TCRdb copy is limited to in-frame clones, with some not included. The repertoire holds about 140,000 clones, with about 88% as singletons. CDR1 is SQVTM and CDR2 is ANQGSEA in the germline V gene. Trimming left V 6 bases short and J 4 bases short, with 15 bases between. There are 13 residues in the CDR3. The sequencing here drew on CD8+ T cells sorted from blood, taken at week 4, from a patient treated with tofacitinib. J is TRBJ1-2 and V is TRBV29-1, with a tentative D call TRBD1 (5 bases). This TCR derives from a human donor with alopecia areata. The CDR3 nucleotides are TGCAGCGTCTTCGAGGGACGGAGCTATGGCTACACCTTC. This translates into CSVFEGRSYGYTF.